The 14 T cell receptor beta chains below all came from one sample that was sequenced in a study of T cells expressing NK-cell markers. TCRdb processed the 5' RACE reads again and assigns one entry to each CDR3 protein, with no DNA. In all, the sample yields 400,000 to 550,000 distinct CDR3 sequences. The sample taken for sequencing was blood T cells: a sorted CD56 or NKG2C T cell subset, CD4+ or CD8+ T cells, or bulk PBMC T cells (not recorded which). Every receptor here comes from a woman between 18 and 69 years old in good health.

The V and J genes are TRBV7-3 and TRBJ2-2; absent DNA, TCRdb's TRBD1 call cannot be checked. Germline assignment: CDR1 SGHTA and CDR2 FQGTGA. The CDR3 spans 14 residues. The CDR3: CASSPGPNTGELFF.

The chain carries TRBV5-6 and TRBJ1-2; TCRdb calls TRBD1, which cannot be checked without DNA. Germline V lookup: CDR1 SGHDT, CDR2 YYEEEE. This CDR3 is 16 amino acids long. The CDR3 region is CASSQTGTPINYGYTF.

This chain connects TRBV5-1 to TRBJ2-1; TCRdb indicates TRBD1, and absent DNA this call remains unverified. The CDR3 is 13 residues long. CDR1 SGHRS and CDR2 YFSETQ come from the germline V gene. CDR3 protein: CASSKGQPNEQFF.

The chain couples TRBV5-1 to TRBJ2-7; as DNA is missing, the TRBD1 call by TCRdb cannot be tested. This CDR3 has 17 residues. Germline lookup yields CDR1 SGHRS and CDR2 YFSETQ. The CDR3 reads CASSLGAGTGYVNEQYF.

The rearrangement links TRBV14 to TRBJ2-5; TCRdb indicates TRBD2, and absent DNA this call remains unverified. CDR3 length: 13 residues. Germline lookup yields CDR1 SGHDN and CDR2 FVKESK. The CDR3 spells CASRAGLEETQYF. Combining the CDR3 with reference TRBV14 and TRBJ2-5 gives the whole variable domain EAGVTQFPSHSVIEKGQTVTLRCDPISGHDNLYWYRRVMGKEIKFLLHFVKESKQDESGMPNNRFLAERTGGTYSTLKVQPAELEDSGVYFCASRAGLEETQYFGPGTRLLVL.

The CDR3 reads CSVGGQGAPIGTDTQYF. This chain uses TRBV29-1 with TRBJ2-3; the TCRdb call, TRBD1, lacks DNA for checking. Germline V CDR1 and CDR2: SQVTM, ANQGSEA. CDR3 length: 17 residues.

The chain has TRBV10-3 and TRBJ1-2. Germline V lookup: CDR1 ENHRY, CDR2 SYGVKD. The CDR3 contains 15 residues. The CDR3 protein is CAIRQLDATNYGYTF.

The chain links TRBV6-5 to TRBJ2-1; as DNA is missing, the TRBD2 call by TCRdb cannot be tested. The CDR3 contains 15 residues. Germline CDR1 is MNHEY and CDR2 is SVGAGI. The CDR3 sequence: CASSFRGDSGNEQFF.

The genes are TRBV18 and TRBJ1-5. This CDR3 is 13 amino acids long. Germline V gene lookup returns CDR1 KGHSH and CDR2 LQKENI. The CDR3 region is CASSQGPGQPQHF.

V usage is TRBV29-1 and J usage is TRBJ2-1. The germline V gene encodes CDR1 SQVTM and CDR2 ANQGSEA. The CDR3 contains 14 residues. The CDR3 loop reads CSVRPDPIYNEQFF.

The chain employs TRBV7-9 and TRBJ2-1; TCRdb returns TRBD1, unconfirmable since there is no DNA. The germline CDR1 and CDR2 sequences are SEHNR and FQNEAQ (reference sequence). CDR3 length: 13 residues. This CDR3 reads CASSPGTGTEQFF.

CDR3 loop: CASSLYVRSGGYTF. The V gene is TRBV11-2, the J gene TRBJ1-2. CDR3 length: 14 residues. The germline V gene encodes CDR1 SGHAT and CDR2 FQNNGV.

The CDR3 sequence: CASRGPSAYTDTQYF. The rearrangement uses TRBV3-1 and TRBJ2-3; TCRdb returns TRBD2, unconfirmable since there is no DNA. The germline V gene has CDR1 LGHDT and CDR2 YNNKEL (reference sequence). The CDR3 sequence is 15 residues long.

The chain couples TRBV4-2 to TRBJ2-7; TCRdb calls TRBD1, which cannot be checked without DNA. This CDR3 has 14 amino acids. The germline V gene has CDR1 LGHNA and CDR2 YNFKEQ. CDR3 in amino acids: CASSQSGTAYEQYF.